This TCR beta chain derives from a study of blood T cell repertoires in COVID-19. Whole-study context: Whether acute or convalescent, the COVID-19 samples came from the United States, Italy and Spain. In each case, the material was cDNA or gDNA derived from T cells, B-cell-depleted T cells, or PBMCs.

The CDR3 spans 15 residues. Trimming removed 7 bases at V and 0 bases at J, with 15 bases between. Germline CDR1 is MDHEN and CDR2 is SYDVKM. Per the original data handling: Amplification from reference gene primers served as the basis for estimated nucleated cell counts. Clones were sequenced by immunoSEQ multiplex PCR, and TCRdb holds only the in-frame ones, with some missing. D and trimming were read from the DNA, whereas the V and J calls and clone size are those reported in that table. The table records roughly 30,000 clones, approximately 81% of them present only once. This TCR came from a human donor with acute or convalescent COVID-19. The donor label of this sample is uncertain. This chain joins TRBV28 and TRBJ1-1; D is unresolved. The material sequenced was peripheral blood. The CDR3 loop reads CASTAGGLMNTEAFF. DNA of the CDR3: TGTGCCAGCACCGCGGGAGGTCTCATGAACACTGAAGCTTTCTTT.